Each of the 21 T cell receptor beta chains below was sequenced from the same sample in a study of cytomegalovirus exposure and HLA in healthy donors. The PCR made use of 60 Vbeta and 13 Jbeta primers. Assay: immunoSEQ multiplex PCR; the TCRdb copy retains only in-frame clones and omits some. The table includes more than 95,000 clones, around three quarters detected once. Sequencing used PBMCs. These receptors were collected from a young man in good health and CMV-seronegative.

The CDR3 sequence is CASSQAGGRLGEQYF. CDR3 coding DNA: TGCGCCAGCAGCCAAGCTGGAGGGAGGCTAGGGGAGCAGTACTTC. J is TRBJ2-7 and V is TRBV4-1, with D maybe TRBD2 (6 bases). Trimming stripped 1 base from V and 7 bases from J, with 17 bases between. Looked up from germline, CDR1 is MGHRA and CDR2 is YSYEKL. This CDR3 comprises 15 residues.

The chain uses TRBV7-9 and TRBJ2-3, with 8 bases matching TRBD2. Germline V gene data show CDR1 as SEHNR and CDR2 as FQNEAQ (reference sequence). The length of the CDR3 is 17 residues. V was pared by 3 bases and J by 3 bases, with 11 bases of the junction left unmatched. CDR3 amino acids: CASSFLGAGVGTDTQYF. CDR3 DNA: TGTGCCAGCAGCTTCCTCGGAGCGGGAGTTGGAACAGATACGCAGTATTTT. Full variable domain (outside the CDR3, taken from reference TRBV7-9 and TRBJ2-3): DTGVSQNPRHKITKRGQNVTFRCDPISEHNRLYWYRQTLGQGPEFLTYFQNEAQLEKSRLLSDRFSAERPKGSFSTLEIQRTEQGDSAMYLCASSFLGAGVGTDTQYFGPGTRLTVL.

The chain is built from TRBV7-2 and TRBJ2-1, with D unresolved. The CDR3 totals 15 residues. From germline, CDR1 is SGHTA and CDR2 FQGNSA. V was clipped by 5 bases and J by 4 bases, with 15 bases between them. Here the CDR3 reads CASSGNLAGYNEQFF. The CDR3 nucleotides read TGTGCCAGCAGCGGTAATTTAGCCGGATACAATGAGCAGTTCTTC. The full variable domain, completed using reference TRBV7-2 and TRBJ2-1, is GAGVSQSPSNKVTEKGKDVELRCDPISGHTALYWYRQSLGQGLEFLIYFQGNSAPDKSGLPSDRFSAERTGGSVSTLTIQRTQQEDSAVYLCASSGNLAGYNEQFFGPGTRLTVL.

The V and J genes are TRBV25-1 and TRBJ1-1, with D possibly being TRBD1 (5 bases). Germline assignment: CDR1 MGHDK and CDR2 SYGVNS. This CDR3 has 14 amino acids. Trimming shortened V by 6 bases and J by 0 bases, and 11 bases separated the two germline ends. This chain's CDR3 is CASSRGAVNTEAFF. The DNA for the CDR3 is TGTGCCAGCAGCCGCGGGGCAGTGAACACTGAAGCTTTCTTT.

CDR3 residues: CASSGRVEETQYF. The CDR3 DNA follows: TGTGCCAGCAGTGGGAGAGTGGAAGAGACCCAGTACTTC. V is TRBV27 and J is TRBJ2-5; possible D gene TRBD2, 5 bases. Germline CDR1 MNHEY, CDR2 SMNVEV (reference sequence). V lost 5 bases, J lost 3 bases, and 10 bases lay in between. The CDR3 sequence is 13 residues long.

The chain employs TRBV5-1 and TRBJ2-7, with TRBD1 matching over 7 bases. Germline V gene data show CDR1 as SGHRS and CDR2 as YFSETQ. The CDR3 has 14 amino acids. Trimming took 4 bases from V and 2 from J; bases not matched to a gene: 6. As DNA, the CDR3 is TGCGCCAGCAGCGAAATCGGACAGGCCTACGAGCAGTACTTC. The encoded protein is CASSEIGQAYEQYF.

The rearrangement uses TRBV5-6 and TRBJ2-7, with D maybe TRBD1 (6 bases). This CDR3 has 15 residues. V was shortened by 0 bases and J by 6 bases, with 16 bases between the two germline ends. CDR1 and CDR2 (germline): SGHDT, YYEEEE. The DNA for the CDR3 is TGTGCCAGCAGCTTGGCAGGCAGGGGATTGAGCGAGCAGTACTTC. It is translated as CASSLAGRGLSEQYF.

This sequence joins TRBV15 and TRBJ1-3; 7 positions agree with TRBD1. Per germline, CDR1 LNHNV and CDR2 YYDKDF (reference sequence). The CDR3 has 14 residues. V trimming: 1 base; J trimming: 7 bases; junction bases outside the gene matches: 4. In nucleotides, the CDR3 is TGTGCCACCAGCAGAGGAACAGGGGTGAACACCATATATTTT. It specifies CATSRGTGVNTIYF.

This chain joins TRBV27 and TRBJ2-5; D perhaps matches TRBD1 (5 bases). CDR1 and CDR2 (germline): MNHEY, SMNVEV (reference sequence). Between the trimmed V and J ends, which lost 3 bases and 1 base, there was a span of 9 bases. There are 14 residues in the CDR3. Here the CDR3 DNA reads TGTGCCAGCAGTTTCTCAGGGTCCCAAGAGACCCAGTACTTC. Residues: CASSFSGSQETQYF.

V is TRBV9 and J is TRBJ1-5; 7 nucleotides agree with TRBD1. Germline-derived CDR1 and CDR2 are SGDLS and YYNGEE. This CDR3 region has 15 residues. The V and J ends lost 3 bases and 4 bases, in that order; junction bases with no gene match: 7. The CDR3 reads CASSATGTANQPQHF. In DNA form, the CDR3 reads TGTGCCAGCAGCGCCACCGGGACAGCAAATCAGCCCCAGCATTTT.

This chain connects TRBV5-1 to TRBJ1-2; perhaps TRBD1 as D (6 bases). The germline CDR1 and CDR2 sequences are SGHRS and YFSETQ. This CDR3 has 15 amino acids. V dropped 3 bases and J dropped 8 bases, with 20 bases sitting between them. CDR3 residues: CASSSYPGVPRGYTF. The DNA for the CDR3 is TGCGCCAGCAGCTCATATCCAGGGGTTCCGAGGGGCTACACCTTC. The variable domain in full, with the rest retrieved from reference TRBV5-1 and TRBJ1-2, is KAGVTQTPRYLIKTRGQQVTLSCSPISGHRSVSWYQQTPGQGLQFLFEYFSETQRNKGNFPGRFSGRQFSNSRSEMNVSTLELGDSALYLCASSSYPGVPRGYTFGSGTRLTVV.

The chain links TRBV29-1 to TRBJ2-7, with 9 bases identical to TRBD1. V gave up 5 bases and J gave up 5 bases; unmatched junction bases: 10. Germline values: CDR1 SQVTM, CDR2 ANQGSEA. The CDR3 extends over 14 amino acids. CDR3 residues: CSVLGQGTGDEQYF. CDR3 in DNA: TGCAGCGTTCTGGGACAGGGAACGGGGGACGAGCAGTACTTC.

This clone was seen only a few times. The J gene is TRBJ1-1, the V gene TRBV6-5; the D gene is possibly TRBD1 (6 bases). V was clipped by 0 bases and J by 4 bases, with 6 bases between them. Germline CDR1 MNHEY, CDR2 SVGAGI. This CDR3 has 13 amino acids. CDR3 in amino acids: CASSYSQGTEAFF. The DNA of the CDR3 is TGTGCCAGCAGTTACTCACAGGGCACTGAAGCTTTCTTT.

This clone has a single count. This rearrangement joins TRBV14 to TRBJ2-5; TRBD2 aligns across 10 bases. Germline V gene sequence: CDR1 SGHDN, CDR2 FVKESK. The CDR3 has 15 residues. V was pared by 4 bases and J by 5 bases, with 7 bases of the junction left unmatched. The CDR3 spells CASSLPSGSGETQYF. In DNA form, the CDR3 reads TGTGCCAGCAGCCTGCCTAGCGGGAGTGGCGAGACCCAGTACTTC.

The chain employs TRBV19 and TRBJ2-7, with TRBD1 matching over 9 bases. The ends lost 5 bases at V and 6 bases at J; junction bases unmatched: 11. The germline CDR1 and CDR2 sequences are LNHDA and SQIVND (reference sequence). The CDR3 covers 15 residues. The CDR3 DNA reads TGTGCCAGTAGTCCCGGGACAGGGACCCTCGGCGAGCAGTACTTC. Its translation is CASSPGTGTLGEQYF.

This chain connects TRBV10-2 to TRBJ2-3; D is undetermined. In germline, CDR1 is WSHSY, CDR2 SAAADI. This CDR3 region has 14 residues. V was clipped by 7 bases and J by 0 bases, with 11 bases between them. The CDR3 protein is CASTPQFSTDTQYF. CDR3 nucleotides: TGCGCCAGCACCCCACAATTTAGCACAGATACGCAGTATTTT.

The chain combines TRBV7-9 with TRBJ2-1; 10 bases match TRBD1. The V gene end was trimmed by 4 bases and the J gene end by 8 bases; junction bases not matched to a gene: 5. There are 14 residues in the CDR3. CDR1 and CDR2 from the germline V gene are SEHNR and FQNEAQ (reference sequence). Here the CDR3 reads CASSWTDRGDEQFF. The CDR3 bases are TGTGCCAGCAGCTGGACGGACAGGGGGGATGAGCAGTTCTTC.

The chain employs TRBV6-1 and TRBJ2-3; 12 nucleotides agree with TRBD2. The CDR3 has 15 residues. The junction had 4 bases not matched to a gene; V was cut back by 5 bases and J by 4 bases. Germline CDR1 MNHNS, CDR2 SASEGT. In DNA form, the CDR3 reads TGTGCCAGCAGTATACTAGCGGGGGGCTCAGATACGCAGTATTTT. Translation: CASSILAGGSDTQYF.

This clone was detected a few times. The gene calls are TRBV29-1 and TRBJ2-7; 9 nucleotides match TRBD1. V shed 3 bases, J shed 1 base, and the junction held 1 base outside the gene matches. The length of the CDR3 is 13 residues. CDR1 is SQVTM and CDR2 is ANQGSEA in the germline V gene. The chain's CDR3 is CSVDGTGSYEQYF. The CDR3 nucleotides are TGCAGCGTTGACGGGACAGGGTCCTACGAGCAGTACTTC.

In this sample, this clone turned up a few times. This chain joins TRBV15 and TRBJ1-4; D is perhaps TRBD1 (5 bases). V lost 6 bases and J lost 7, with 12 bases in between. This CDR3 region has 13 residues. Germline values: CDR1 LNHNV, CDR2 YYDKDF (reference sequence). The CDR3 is CATRTAAIEKLFF. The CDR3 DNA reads TGTGCCACCAGGACAGCAGCGATTGAAAAACTGTTTTTT. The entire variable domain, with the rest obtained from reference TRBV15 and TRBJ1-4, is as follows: DAMVIQNPRYQVTQFGKPVTLSCSQTLNHNVMYWYQQKSSQAPKLLFHYYDKDFNNEADTPDNFQSRRPNTSFCFLDIRSPGLGDTAMYLCATRTAAIEKLFFGSGTQLSVL.

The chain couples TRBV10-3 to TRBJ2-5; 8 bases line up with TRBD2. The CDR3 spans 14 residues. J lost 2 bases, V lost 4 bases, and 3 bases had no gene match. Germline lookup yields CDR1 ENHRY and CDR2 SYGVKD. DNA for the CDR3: TGTGCCATCAGTGCTATAGCGGGGCAAGAGACCCAGTACTTC. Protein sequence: CAISAIAGQETQYF.